The 20 T cell receptor beta chains presented below share a single source sample, sequenced in a study of blood T cell repertoires in COVID-19. Clones were sequenced by immunoSEQ multiplex PCR, and TCRdb holds only the in-frame ones, with some missing. Of about 80,000 clones in the sample, roughly 84% are singletons; the top ten hold roughly 4%. The sequencing input was peripheral blood. All receptors come from a man aged 50 to 59 with acute or convalescent COVID-19.

V and J are TRBV13 and TRBJ2-7; TRBD2 is a possible D gene (6 bases). Trimming took off 5 bases at V and 3 bases at J, with 14 bases between the two ends. The CDR3 runs to 14 residues. Germline CDR1 PRHDT, CDR2 FYEKMQ (reference sequence). CDR3 nucleotide sequence: TGTGCCAGCAGCCGAGCCGGGAGTCTCTACGAGCAGTACTTC. Its protein product is CASSRAGSLYEQYF. Variable domain in full (rest from reference TRBV13 and TRBJ2-7): AAGVIQSPRHLIKEKRETATLKCYPIPRHDTVYWYQQGPGQDPQFLISFYEKMQSDKGSIPDRFSAQQFSDYHSELNMSSLELGDSALYFCASSRAGSLYEQYFGPGTRLTVT.

The chain uses TRBV19 and TRBJ2-7; D gene unclear. Looked up from germline, CDR1 is LNHDA and CDR2 is SQIVND (reference sequence). V lost 5 bases and J lost 6, with 14 bases in between. This CDR3 region has 13 residues. CDR3 bases: TGTGCCAGTAGTTCACAGCACCTCACCGAGCAGTACTTC. This gives the protein CASSSQHLTEQYF.

The chain carries TRBV10-1 and TRBJ2-7; 11 bases match TRBD2. With 0 bases clipped from V and 2 bases from J, the junction kept 0 bases outside the gene matches. Germline loops: CDR1 WNHNN, CDR2 SYGVQD (reference sequence). CDR3 length: 15 residues. The CDR3 coding sequence is TGCGCCAGCAGTGAGTCGACTAGCGGGACCTACGAGCAGTACTTC. The encoded protein is CASSESTSGTYEQYF.

J is TRBJ2-7 and V is TRBV5-6; no reliable D call. CDR1 SGHDT and CDR2 YYEEEE come from the germline V gene. V was shortened by 2 bases and J by 4 bases, with 10 bases between the two germline ends. The CDR3 has 13 residues. The CDR3 loop is CASSFELFYEQYF. DNA of the CDR3: TGTGCCAGCAGCTTCGAGCTCTTTTACGAGCAGTACTTC.

The gene calls are TRBV11-3 and TRBJ2-3; a possible D gene is TRBD2 (6 bases). The length of the CDR3 is 14 residues. V dropped 1 base and J dropped 10 bases, with 15 bases sitting between them. Germline assignment: CDR1 SGHNT and CDR2 YENEEA. The CDR3 spells CASSLGQSWEAQYF. The CDR3 DNA follows: TGTGCCAGCAGCTTAGGGCAATCCTGGGAGGCGCAGTATTTT.

This chain connects TRBV6-1 to TRBJ2-1, with 8 bases aligning to TRBD2. With 3 bases clipped from V and 0 bases from J, the junction kept 10 bases outside the gene matches. The CDR3 length is 18 residues. CDR1 and CDR2 from the germline V gene are MNHNS and SASEGT. CDR3 nucleotides: TGTGCCAGCAGTGATCGAACAGCGGGGGCACACTCCTACAATGAGCAGTTCTTC. It encodes CASSDRTAGAHSYNEQFF.

The V and J genes are TRBV19 and TRBJ1-5; D is possibly TRBD1 (6 bases). V was trimmed by 1 base and J by 6 bases, leaving 13 bases between them. Per germline, CDR1 LNHDA and CDR2 SQIVND (reference sequence). This CDR3 has 15 residues. As DNA, the CDR3 is TGTGCCAGTAGTATAGCCACAGGGTCGACTCAGCCCCAGCATTTT. This gives the protein CASSIATGSTQPQHF.

This chain links TRBV27 with TRBJ1-1, with 9 bases fitting TRBD1. CDR1 and CDR2 from the germline V gene are MNHEY and SMNVEV (reference sequence). The CDR3 spans 15 residues. V was pared by 1 base and J by 5 bases, with 5 bases of the junction left unmatched. The CDR3 is CASSLFGTGYTEAFF. In DNA form, the CDR3 reads TGTGCCAGCAGTTTATTCGGGACAGGGTATACTGAAGCTTTCTTT.

The CDR3 nucleotides are TGTGCCAGCAGCTTAGATAGCGGGGCCACAGATACGCAGTATTTT. Its translation is CASSLDSGATDTQYF. The V gene is TRBV5-4, the J gene TRBJ2-3; 8 bases match TRBD2. Germline CDR1 SGHNT, CDR2 YYREEE (reference sequence). This CDR3 is built from 15 residues. V trimming: 2 bases; J trimming: 2 bases; junction bases outside the gene matches: 4.

This clone was seen only a few times. This chain links TRBV3-1 (or the pseudogene TRBV3-2) with TRBJ2-4; D uncertain. V lost 1 base, J lost 7 bases, and 8 bases lay in between. CDR3 length: 13 amino acids. Germline V gives CDR1 LGHDT, CDR2 YNNKEL (reference sequence). CDR3 nucleotides: TGTGCCAGCAGCCAAGTGATAGAGAACATTCAGTACTTC. It codes for CASSQVIENIQYF.

CDR3 DNA sequence: TGTGCCAGCAGCTCCCAGGGTTACGGCTACACCTTC. Amino acids: CASSSQGYGYTF. The V call is TRBV7-2, the J call TRBJ1-2; perhaps TRBD1 as D (5 bases). V lost 4 bases and J 8 bases, leaving 11 bases between the germline ends. The CDR3 runs to 12 residues. Per the germline V gene, CDR1 is SGHTA and CDR2 is FQGNSA.

The chain employs TRBV5-1 and TRBJ1-1; 8 positions agree with TRBD1. This CDR3 has 15 amino acids. Germline loops: CDR1 SGHRS, CDR2 YFSETQ. Trimming took 4 bases from V and 1 from J; bases not matched to a gene: 6. The CDR3 loop is CASSEAGTGNTEAFF. DNA for the CDR3: TGCGCCAGCAGCGAAGCCGGGACAGGGAACACTGAAGCTTTCTTT.

V and J are TRBV2 and TRBJ2-7; 9 nucleotides agree with TRBD1. The CDR3 consists of 15 residues. Germline V CDR1 and CDR2: SNHLY, FYNNEI. J gave up 3 bases and V 6 bases, and 9 bases lay outside the gene matches. The CDR3 loop is CASRPPGQGIYEQYF. In nucleotides, the CDR3 is TGTGCCAGCAGACCCCCCGGACAGGGGATCTACGAGCAGTACTTC.

The chain couples TRBV7-9 to TRBJ2-5; D gene unclear. Per germline, CDR1 SEHNR and CDR2 FQNEAQ (reference sequence). V was cut by 5 bases and J by 4 bases, with 17 bases left in between. CDR3 length: 15 residues. For the CDR3, the DNA is TGTGCCAGCAGCCCAGTAGCCGTCCAGATAGAGACCCAGTACTTC. This gives the protein CASSPVAVQIETQYF.

The CDR3 is CASSPQLNTEAFF. The DNA for the CDR3 is TGTGCCAGCAGCCCACAGCTAAACACTGAAGCTTTCTTT. The chain carries TRBV7-9 and TRBJ1-1; no reliable D call. The CDR3 spans 13 residues. Per germline, CDR1 SEHNR and CDR2 FQNEAQ (reference sequence). V lost 5 bases, J lost 2 bases, and 9 bases lay in between.

The rearrangement joins TRBV11-2 to TRBJ2-3, with 7 bases that match TRBD1. The CDR3 runs 14 residues. Germline CDR1 is SGHAT and CDR2 is FQNNGV. V trimming: 2 bases; J trimming: 6 bases; junction bases outside the gene matches: 5. CDR3 loop: CASSLFRGWDTQYF. The CDR3 nucleotides are TGTGCCAGCAGCTTATTCAGGGGGTGGGATACGCAGTATTTT.

The chain links TRBV27 to TRBJ2-7; 11 bases match TRBD2. CDR3 length equals 13 residues. The V gene end was trimmed by 8 bases and the J gene end by 6 bases; junction bases not matched to a gene: 6. The germline CDR1 and CDR2 sequences are MNHEY and SMNVEV (reference sequence). The CDR3 sequence is CASGTSGGSEQYF. CDR3 nucleotide sequence: TGTGCCAGCGGGACTAGCGGAGGTTCCGAGCAGTACTTC.

The chain recombines TRBV28 with TRBJ2-7, with 10 bases fitting TRBD1. V dropped 6 bases and J dropped 0; count of bases not matched to a gene: 2. This CDR3 comprises 14 residues. Germline V gene sequence: CDR1 MDHEN, CDR2 SYDVKM. The CDR3 loop is CASSRTGGSYEQYF. Here the CDR3 DNA reads TGTGCCAGCAGCCGGACAGGGGGCTCCTACGAGCAGTACTTC.

This clone was recorded a few times. The chain has TRBV27 and TRBJ2-6; TRBD1 agrees at 11 bases. V was clipped by 3 bases and J by 1 base; unmatched bases: 5. The germline CDR1 and CDR2 sequences are MNHEY and SMNVEV (reference sequence). The CDR3 is 18 residues long. The CDR3: CASSFKGQGVSGANVLTF. In DNA form, the CDR3 reads TGTGCCAGCAGTTTTAAGGGACAGGGGGTTTCTGGGGCCAACGTCCTGACTTTC. The variable domain in full, completed from reference TRBV27 and TRBJ2-6, reads EAQVTQNPRYLITVTGKKLTVTCSQNMNHEYMSWYRQDPGLGLRQIYYSMNVEVTDKGDVPEGYKVSRKEKRNFPLILESPSPNQTSLYFCASSFKGQGVSGANVLTFGAGSRLTVL.

V usage is TRBV7-2 and J usage is TRBJ2-1; 7 bases fit TRBD2. Trimming took 1 base from V and 2 from J; bases not matched to a gene: 8. This CDR3 has 17 residues. Germline V CDR1 and CDR2: SGHTA, FQGNSA. CDR3 residues: CASSLVMGRETYNEQFF. The CDR3 DNA reads TGTGCCAGCAGCTTAGTAATGGGGCGGGAGACCTACAATGAGCAGTTCTTC.